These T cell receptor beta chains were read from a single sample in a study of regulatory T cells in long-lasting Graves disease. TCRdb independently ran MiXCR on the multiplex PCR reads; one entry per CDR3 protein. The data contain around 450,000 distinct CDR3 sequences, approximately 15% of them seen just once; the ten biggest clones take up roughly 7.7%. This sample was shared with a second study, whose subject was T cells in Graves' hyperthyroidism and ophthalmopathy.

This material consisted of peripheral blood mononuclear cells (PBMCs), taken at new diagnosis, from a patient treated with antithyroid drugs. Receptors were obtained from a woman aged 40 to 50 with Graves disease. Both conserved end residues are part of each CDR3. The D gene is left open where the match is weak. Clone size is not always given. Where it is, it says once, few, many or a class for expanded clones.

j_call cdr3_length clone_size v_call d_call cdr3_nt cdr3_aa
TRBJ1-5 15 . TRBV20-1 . TGCAGTGCTAGAGACAGGAGCGGGGGCAATCAGCCCCAGCATTTT CSARDRSGGNQPQHF
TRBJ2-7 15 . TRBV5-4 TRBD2 TGTGCCAGCAGCTCGGCCGGGACTAGCGGCTACGAGCAGTACTTC CASSSAGTSGYEQYF
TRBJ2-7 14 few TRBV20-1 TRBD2 TGCAGTGCTAGGGGGGGGTCAGGTGTCTACGAGCAGTACTTC CSARGGSGVYEQYF
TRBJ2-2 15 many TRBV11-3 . TGTGCCAGCAGCTTAAGGGCAGGGAAGACCGGGGAGCTGTTTTTT CASSLRAGKTGELFF
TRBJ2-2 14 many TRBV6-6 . TGTGCCAGCAGTTACTCGACTAGTTCCGGGGAGCTGTTTTTT CASSYSTSSGELFF
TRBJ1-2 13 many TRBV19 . TGTGCCAGTAATACGGACGGTAGTGTTGGCTACACCTTC CASNTDGSVGYTF
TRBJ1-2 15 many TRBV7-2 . TGTGCCAGCAGCTTGGCGGGCCCGATCTACTATGGCTACACCTTC CASSLAGPIYYGYTF
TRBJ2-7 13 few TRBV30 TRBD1 TGTGCCTGGAGCCGGAAGGGGGCTTGGGAGCAGTACTTC CAWSRKGAWEQYF
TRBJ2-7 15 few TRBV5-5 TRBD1 TGTGCCAGCACCCCATTCGACAGGGTCTCCTACGAGCAGTACTTC CASTPFDRVSYEQYF
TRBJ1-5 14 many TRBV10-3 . TGTGCCATCAGAGGGCAGGATAGCAATCAGCCCCAGCATTTT CAIRGQDSNQPQHF
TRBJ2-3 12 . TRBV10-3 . TGTGCCATCAGTGGGCCGACAGATACGCAGTATTTT CAISGPTDTQYF
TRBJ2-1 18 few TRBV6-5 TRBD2 TGTGCCAGCAGTTACCTCCCCGGGACTAGCGGGAGTATAAATGAGCAGTTCTTC CASSYLPGTSGSINEQFF
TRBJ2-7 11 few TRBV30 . TGTGCCTGGAGTTTGTCGGACGAGCAGTACTTC CAWSLSDEQYF
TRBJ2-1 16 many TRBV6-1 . TGTGCCAGCAGTGAAATTGTTGGGGACATTTACAATGAGCAGTTCTTC CASSEIVGDIYNEQFF
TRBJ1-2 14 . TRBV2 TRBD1 TGTGCCAGCAGGGCCGGGACAGGGAGCTATGGCTACACCTTC CASRAGTGSYGYTF
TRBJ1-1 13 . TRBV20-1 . TGCAGTGCTAGAGTCCAGGGGTACACTGAAGCTTTCTTT CSARVQGYTEAFF
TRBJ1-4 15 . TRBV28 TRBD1 TGTGCCAGCAGTTTGGACAGGGGATCCTTTGAAAAACTGTTTTTT CASSLDRGSFEKLFF